This T cell receptor (beta chain) comes out of a study of blood T cell repertoires in COVID-19 (dated by TCRdb to the early 2020s). In the study overall: Collaborator samples came from the United States, Italy and Spain and covered acute and convalescent phases of COVID-19. The dataset comprised deeply sampled blood TCRbeta repertoires from subjects exposed to, actively infected with, or recovered from COVID-19. Samples came from the ongoing ImmuneRACE study (first 160 participants) plus 1,254 subjects from 6 global collaborators. Where available, HLA class I and class II types were obtained from metadata supplied by the sample provider rather than from assay-based typing. The repertoires were released in a freely available public database meant as a resource for research on the immune response to SARS-CoV-2. Nearly every sample came with metadata listing a de-identified subject ID, COVID-19 status, age in years and sex. The prospective study material was composed of cDNA or gDNA derived from T cells, B-cell-depleted T cells, or PBMCs. Summary of the overall study and its limitations: The quantity of clinical and demographic metadata differed by source and by participant and was supplied without curation.

Enrolling through a virtual design, the prospective study's participants ranged in age from roughly 18 to 95 years and lived across some 22 United States geographic areas. In the prospective study, cohorts were assigned on the basis of participant-reported clinical history obtained from a screening survey and a study questionnaire. Recovered participants in ImmuneRACE Cohort 3 were defined as having two consecutive negative NP/OP PCR tests, clearance from a healthcare professional, or resolution of symptoms. Mobile phlebotomists in the prospective study collected whole blood, serum and a nasopharyngeal or oropharyngeal swab from every participant. Over an approximately 2-month period, participants in the prospective study had the option of providing additional blood draws and questionnaires. Before DNA extraction, blood samples from the prospective study were shipped at room temperature or frozen.

Sequences KGHSH (CDR1) and LQKENI (CDR2) are obtained from the germline V gene. Trimming at the junction amounts to 2 bases on V and 2 bases on J, and the germline ends lie 13 bases apart. Reading from cysteine to phenylalanine, the CDR3 counts 15 amino acids. Only the CDR3 DNA is retained, 45 bases long and in frame from the first base. As regards this clone: No antigen is known for it. There are no base qualities to consult, and no much larger clone falls within one base.

The immunoSEQ Assay, a bias-controlled multiplex PCR, was used to amplify TCRbeta CDR3 regions from genomic DNA. As for the original processing: The number of nucleated cells in each sample was estimated by amplification of reference gene primers within the assay. To quantify the absolute abundance of each unique TCRbeta CDR3 rearrangement, sequence reads were collapsed and filtered. For each sample, productive Simpson clonality was calculated as the square root of Simpson's diversity index over productive rearrangements. The clones in this table, taken by TCRdb from immuneACCESS, are in-frame only. Not every clone is retained; where verified, under half of the shortfall comes from an unresolved V gene, and the cause of the rest is unknown. V, J and clone size were drawn from that table, and D and trimming were deduced from the DNA. The sample yields around 330,000 clones; roughly nine tenths were counted once. Roughly 2.5% of the sample rests with the top ten.

Material: PBMCs or T cells enriched from blood (not recorded which). This chain joins TRBV18 to TRBJ2-7, with a weak D call of TRBD1 (5 bases match). The sequence was obtained from a man aged 55 to 70 who had recovered from COVID-19. This receptor carries the CDR3 CASSPSSSRAYEQYF. The DNA sequence is as follows: TGTGCCAGCTCACCATCTTCTTCCAGGGCCTACGAGCAGTACTTC.